This T cell receptor beta chain was sequenced for a study of shared T cell receptors in the human thymus (dated by TCRdb to about 2021). A note on the overall study: The study examined how self-reactive, shared T-cell receptor alpha chains are generated in the human thymus.

Library generation was performed with the immunoSEQ multiplex PCR assay. TCRdb limited this immuneACCESS table to in-frame rearrangements with V and J called. A share of clones is missing; checked studies link under half to unresolved V genes, and the rest is unexplained. This sample gives 630,000 or so clones in total; about 90% of them show up just once. The ten largest clones capture roughly 0.0094% of the sample. Of note for this clone: Its antigen is not yet known. No base quality values were provided; no much bigger clone lies one nucleotide off.

The CDR3 measures 15 amino acids from cysteine to phenylalanine. The entry retains the CDR3 DNA only, 45 bases that are in frame from base 1. Compared with germline, V lacks 6 bases and J lacks 3 bases; bases without a gene match: 7. Taken from the germline V gene, the CDR1 and CDR2 loops are MNHEY and SVGAGI. Another study also made use of these data, one on human thymus T cells. As that second paper reports: Immunologically healthy infants undergoing open corrective cardiac surgery for congenital heart defects in Finland were used as donors. Thymus tissue was collected as surgical resects that were removed during corrective cardiac surgery. Both the thymic and the peripheral blood repertoires appeared to show biased V and J gene segment usage. Highly overlapping thymic TCR repertoires among unrelated individuals were reported in the related research. The study used about eight infant thymus samples plus four related peripheral blood samples to characterize TCR alpha and beta repertoires. Donor ages ranging from about 7 to 250 days were recorded, and several male and a couple of female infants were included in the cohort. After being mechanically released from the tissue, thymocytes were kept at -70 degrees C in pellets of about 8.5-32 million cells. A QIAsymphony instrument was used to extract genomic DNA from the frozen cell pellets. The immunoSEQ multiplex PCR assay was used to amplify the TCRB and TCRAD loci from a standardized quantity of quality-controlled genomic DNA. Amplicons spanned the V(D)J region at a length sufficient to cover the CDR3 and identify V and J genes. Through the commercial immunoSEQ service, the amplicons were sequenced on an Illumina platform. Corrections for primer bias and sequencing errors followed previously described methods, while TCRAD and TCRB definitions were based on the IMGT database. The repertoires were analysed using immunoSEQ Analyzer 3.0 and VDJTools for basic statistics, V/J segment usage, diversity estimates, rarefaction and pairwise overlap. To estimate diversity, the Chao1, ChaoE, Efron-Thisted, Shannon and inverse Simpson indices were applied, and diversity was also estimated on datasets down-sampled to the smallest sample. Repertoire overlap used strict matching of CDR3 nucleotide sequence, V gene and J gene, with Jaccard-based multidimensional scaling clustering. On average, around 780,000 unique TCRB clonotypes were obtained from thymus samples, compared with about 84,000 from blood samples.

The specimen sequenced was thymocytes. This sequence was found in a boy under two years old with a congenital heart defect. Donor details come from another sample of the same person, matched by shared clones. This sequence uses TRBV6-5 and TRBJ1-1, and TRBD1 matches 10 of the central bases. The CDR3 region reads CASRTRQGAYTEAFF. The DNA sequence is as follows: TGTGCCAGCAGAACCAGACAGGGGGCTTACACTGAAGCTTTCTTT.